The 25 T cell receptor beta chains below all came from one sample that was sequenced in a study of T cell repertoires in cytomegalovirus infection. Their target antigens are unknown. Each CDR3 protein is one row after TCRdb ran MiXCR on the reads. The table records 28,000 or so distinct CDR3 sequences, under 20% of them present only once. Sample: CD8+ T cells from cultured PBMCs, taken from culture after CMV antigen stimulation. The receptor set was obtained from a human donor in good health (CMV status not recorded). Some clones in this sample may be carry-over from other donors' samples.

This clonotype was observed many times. The CDR3 nucleotides read TGTGCCAGCAGCTTAGGCACAGGGGTGGCCTATGGCTACACCTTC. This codes for CASSLGTGVAYGYTF. The chain combines TRBV7-9 with TRBJ1-2, with TRBD1 matching 7 bases. CDR3 size: 15 residues. J gave up 4 bases and V 1 base, and 6 bases lay outside the gene matches. CDR1 is SEHNR and CDR2 is FQNEAQ in the germline V gene (reference sequence). Complete variable domain (other parts from reference TRBV7-9 and TRBJ1-2): DTGVSQNPRHKITKRGQNVTFRCDPISEHNRLYWYRQTLGQGPEFLTYFQNEAQLEKSRLLSDRFSAERPKGSFSTLEIQRTEQGDSAMYLCASSLGTGVAYGYTFGSGTRLTVV.

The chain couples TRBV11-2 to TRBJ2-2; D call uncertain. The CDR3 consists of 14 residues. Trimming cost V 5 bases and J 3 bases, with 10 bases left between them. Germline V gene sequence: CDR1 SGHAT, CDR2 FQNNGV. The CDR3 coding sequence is TGTGCCAGCAGCCCGTATCAGGACACCGGGGAGCTGTTTTTT. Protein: CASSPYQDTGELFF.

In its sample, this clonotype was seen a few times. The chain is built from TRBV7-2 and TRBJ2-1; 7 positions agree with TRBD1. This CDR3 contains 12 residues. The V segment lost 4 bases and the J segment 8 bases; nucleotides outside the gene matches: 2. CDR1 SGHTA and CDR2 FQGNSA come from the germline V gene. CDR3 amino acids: CASSSDRDEQFF. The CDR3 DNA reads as TGTGCCAGCAGCTCAGACAGGGATGAGCAGTTCTTC.

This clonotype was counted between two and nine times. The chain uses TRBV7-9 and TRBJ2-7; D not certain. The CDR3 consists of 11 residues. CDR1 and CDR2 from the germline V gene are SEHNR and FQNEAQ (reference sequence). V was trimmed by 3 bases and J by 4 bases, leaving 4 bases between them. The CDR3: CASSFDYEQYF. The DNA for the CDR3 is TGTGCCAGCAGCTTCGATTACGAGCAGTACTTC.

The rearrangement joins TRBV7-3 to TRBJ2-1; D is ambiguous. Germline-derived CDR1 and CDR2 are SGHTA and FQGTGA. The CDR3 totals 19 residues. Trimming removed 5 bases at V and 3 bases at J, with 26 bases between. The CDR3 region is CASSHRQEFGYFNYNEQFF. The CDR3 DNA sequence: TGTGCCAGCAGCCACCGACAAGAGTTCGGTTATTTTAACTACAATGAGCAGTTCTTC.

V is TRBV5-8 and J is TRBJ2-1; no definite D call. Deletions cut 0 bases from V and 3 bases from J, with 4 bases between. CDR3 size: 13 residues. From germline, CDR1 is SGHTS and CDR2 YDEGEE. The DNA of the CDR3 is TGTGCCAGCAGCTTGGAGCGCTACAATGAGCAGTTCTTC. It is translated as CASSLERYNEQFF.

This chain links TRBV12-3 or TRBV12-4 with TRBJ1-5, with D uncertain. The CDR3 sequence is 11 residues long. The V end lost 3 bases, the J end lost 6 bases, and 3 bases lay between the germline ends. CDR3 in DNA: TGTGCCAGCAGTTTCGGTCAGCCCCAGCATTTT. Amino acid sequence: CASSFGQPQHF.

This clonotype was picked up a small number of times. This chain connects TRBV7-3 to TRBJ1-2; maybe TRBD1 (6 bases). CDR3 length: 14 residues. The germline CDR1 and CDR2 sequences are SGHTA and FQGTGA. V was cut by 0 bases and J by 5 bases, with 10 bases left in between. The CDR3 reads CASSLTADSYGYTF. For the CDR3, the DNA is TGTGCCAGCAGCTTAACGGCGGACAGTTATGGCTACACCTTC.

CDR3 DNA sequence: TGTGCCAGCAGCCCAGGGGTAGGGGATGAAAGAGGCTACACCTTC. Protein: CASSPGVGDERGYTF. This rearrangement joins TRBV7-4 to TRBJ1-2, with a tentative D call TRBD1 (6 bases). There are 15 residues in the CDR3. Per germline, CDR1 SGHVT and CDR2 SQSDAQ. The ends were cut back, 5 bases at V and 8 bases at J, with 21 bases in the middle.

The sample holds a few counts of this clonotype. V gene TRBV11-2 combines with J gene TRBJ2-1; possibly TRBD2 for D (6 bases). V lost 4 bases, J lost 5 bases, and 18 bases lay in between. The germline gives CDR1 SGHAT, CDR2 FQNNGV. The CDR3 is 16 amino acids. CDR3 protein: CASSSPGDLIHNEQFF. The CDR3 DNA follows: TGTGCCAGCAGCTCCCCTGGGGACTTGATCCACAATGAGCAGTTCTTC.

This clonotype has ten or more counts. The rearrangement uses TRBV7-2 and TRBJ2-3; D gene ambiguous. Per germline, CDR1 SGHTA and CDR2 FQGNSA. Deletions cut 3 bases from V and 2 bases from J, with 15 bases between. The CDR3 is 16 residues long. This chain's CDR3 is CASSFTRALITDTQYF. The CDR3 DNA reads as TGTGCCAGCAGCTTTACTCGGGCCCTGATCACAGATACGCAGTATTTT.

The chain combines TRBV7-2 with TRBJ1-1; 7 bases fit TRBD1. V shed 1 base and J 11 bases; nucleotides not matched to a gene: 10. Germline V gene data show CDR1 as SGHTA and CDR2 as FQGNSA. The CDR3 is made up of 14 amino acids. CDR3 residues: CASSLGSDREGAFF. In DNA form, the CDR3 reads TGTGCCAGCAGCTTAGGGTCCGACAGGGAAGGGGCTTTCTTT.

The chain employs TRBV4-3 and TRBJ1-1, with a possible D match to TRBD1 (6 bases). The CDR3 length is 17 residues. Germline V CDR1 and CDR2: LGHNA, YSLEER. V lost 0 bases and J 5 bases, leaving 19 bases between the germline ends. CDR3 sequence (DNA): TGCGCCAGCAGCCAAGATAAGGTGAGCGGGGGCAGGACTGAAGCTTTCTTT. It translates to CASSQDKVSGGRTEAFF.

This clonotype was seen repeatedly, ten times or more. CDR3 in DNA: TGTGCCACCAGCAACCCTAGCGGGGAGCCAGATACGCAGTATTTT. It codes for CATSNPSGEPDTQYF. The gene calls are TRBV15 and TRBJ2-3, with 9 positions matching TRBD2. The CDR3 has 15 amino acids. Trimming removed 4 bases from V and 4 bases from J; junction bases left unmatched: 6. Germline loops: CDR1 LNHNV, CDR2 YYDKDF (reference sequence).

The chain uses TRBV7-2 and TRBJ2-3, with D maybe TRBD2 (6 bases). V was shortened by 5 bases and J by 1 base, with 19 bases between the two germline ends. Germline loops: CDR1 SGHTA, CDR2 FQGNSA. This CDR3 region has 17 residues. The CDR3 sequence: CASSRRSGTRGTDTQYF. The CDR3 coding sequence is TGTGCCAGCAGCCGCCGCTCCGGGACTCGGGGCACAGATACGCAGTATTTT.

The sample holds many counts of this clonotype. CDR3 coding DNA: TGTGCCAGCACCTTGCGGGGGTCTAACTATGGCTACACCTTC. It specifies CASTLRGSNYGYTF. The J gene is TRBJ1-2, the V gene TRBV12-3 or TRBV12-4; a possible D gene is TRBD1 (5 bases). V lost 7 bases to trimming and J lost 0 bases, with 12 bases between them. CDR3 length: 14 residues.

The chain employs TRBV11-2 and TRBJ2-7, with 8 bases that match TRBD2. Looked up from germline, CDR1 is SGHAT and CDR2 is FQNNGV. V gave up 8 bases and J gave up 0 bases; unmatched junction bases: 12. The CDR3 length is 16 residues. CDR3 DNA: TGTGCCAGCGGGGGGGTTAGCGGGGCCCTCTCCTACGAGCAGTACTTC. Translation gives CASGGVSGALSYEQYF.

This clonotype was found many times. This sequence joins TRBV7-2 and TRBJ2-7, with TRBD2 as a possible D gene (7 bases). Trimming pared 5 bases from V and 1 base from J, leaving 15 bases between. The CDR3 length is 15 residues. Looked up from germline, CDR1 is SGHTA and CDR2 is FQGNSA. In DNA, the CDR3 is TGTGCCAGCAGCCCCCCGGGGGGCCTTTCCTACGAGCAGTACTTC. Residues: CASSPPGGLSYEQYF.

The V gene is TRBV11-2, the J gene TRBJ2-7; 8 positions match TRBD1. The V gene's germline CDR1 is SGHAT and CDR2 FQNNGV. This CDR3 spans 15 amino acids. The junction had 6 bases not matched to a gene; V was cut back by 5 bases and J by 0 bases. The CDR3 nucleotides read TGTGCCAGCAGCGCGGGACAGGACCGCTCCTACGAGCAGTACTTC. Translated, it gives CASSAGQDRSYEQYF.

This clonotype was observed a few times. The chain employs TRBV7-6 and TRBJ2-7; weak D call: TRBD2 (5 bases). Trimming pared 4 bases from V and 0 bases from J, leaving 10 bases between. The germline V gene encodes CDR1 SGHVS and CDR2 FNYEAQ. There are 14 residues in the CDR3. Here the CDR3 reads CASSYRESSYEQYF. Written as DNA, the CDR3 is TGTGCCAGCAGCTATAGGGAGAGCTCCTACGAGCAGTACTTC.

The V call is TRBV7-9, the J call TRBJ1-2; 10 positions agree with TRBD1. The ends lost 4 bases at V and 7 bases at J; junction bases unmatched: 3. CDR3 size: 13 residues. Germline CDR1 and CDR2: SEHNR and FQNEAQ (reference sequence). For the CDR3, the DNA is TGTGCCAGCAGCTGGGACAGGGGAGGTGGCTACACCTTC. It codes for CASSWDRGGGYTF.

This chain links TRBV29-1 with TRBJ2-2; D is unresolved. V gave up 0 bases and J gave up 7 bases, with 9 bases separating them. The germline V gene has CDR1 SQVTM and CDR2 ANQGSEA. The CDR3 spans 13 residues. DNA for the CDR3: TGCAGCGTTGAAGACTTAGAGTACGGGGAGCTGTTTTTT. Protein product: CSVEDLEYGELFF.

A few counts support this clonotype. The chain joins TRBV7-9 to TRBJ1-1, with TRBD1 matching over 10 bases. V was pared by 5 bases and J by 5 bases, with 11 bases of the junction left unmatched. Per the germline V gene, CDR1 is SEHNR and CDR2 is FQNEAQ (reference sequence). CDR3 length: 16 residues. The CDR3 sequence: CASSHLRTGGWTEAFF. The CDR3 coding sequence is TGTGCCAGCAGCCACCTACGGACAGGGGGTTGGACTGAAGCTTTCTTT.

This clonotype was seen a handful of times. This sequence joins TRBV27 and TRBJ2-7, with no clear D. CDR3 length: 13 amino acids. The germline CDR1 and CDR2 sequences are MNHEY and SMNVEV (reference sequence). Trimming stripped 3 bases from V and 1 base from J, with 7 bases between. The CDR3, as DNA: TGTGCCAGCAGTTTGGAGAGGTCCTACGAGCAGTACTTC. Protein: CASSLERSYEQYF.

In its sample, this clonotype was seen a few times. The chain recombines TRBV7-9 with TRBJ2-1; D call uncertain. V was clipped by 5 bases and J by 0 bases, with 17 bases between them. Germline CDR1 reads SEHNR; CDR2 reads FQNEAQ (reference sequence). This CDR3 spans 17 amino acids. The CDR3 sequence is CASSPTLGESSYNEQFF. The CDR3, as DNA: TGTGCCAGCAGCCCCACCTTAGGCGAGAGCTCCTACAATGAGCAGTTCTTC.